This is a list of T cell receptor beta chains from one sample in a study of cytomegalovirus exposure and HLA in healthy donors. TCRdb's copy holds only in-frame clones and misses some; the assay was immunoSEQ multiplex PCR. In the table there are roughly 120,000 clones, 81% of which are singletons. Sequenced sample: PBMCs. These receptors were obtained from a woman aged 25 to 39 in good health and CMV-seronegative. Each CDR3 is given with its conserved first and last residue. The order of the fields is CDR3 DNA, CDR3 protein, J gene, D gene, V gene, clone size. The D gene is left open where the match is weak. Clone size appears in some rows only: once, few, many, or a class for an expanded clone.

CDR3 DNA: TGTGCCAGCAGCTACACTAGCGGGAGTGGCAATGAGCAGTTCTTC
CDR3 protein: CASSYTSGSGNEQFF
J gene: TRBJ2-1
D gene: TRBD2
V gene: TRBV7-2
clone size: NA

CDR3 DNA: TGTGCCAGCTCACCAGCCGGGACTACTTACAATGAGCAGTTCTTC
CDR3 protein: CASSPAGTTYNEQFF
J gene: TRBJ2-1
D gene: TRBD2
V gene: TRBV18
clone size: NA

CDR3 DNA: TGTGCCAGCACCCGGACGAGGGGGCGCACAGATACGCAGTATTTT
CDR3 protein: CASTRTRGRTDTQYF
J gene: TRBJ2-3
D gene: TRBD1
V gene: TRBV7-2
clone size: NA

CDR3 DNA: TGTGCCAGTAGCCTCGAGAATAGCAATCAGCCCCAGCATTTT
CDR3 protein: CASSLENSNQPQHF
J gene: TRBJ1-5
D gene: NA
V gene: TRBV19
clone size: NA

CDR3 DNA: TGTGCCAGCAGCACCCCCGGAATGGAGTTGATTGAGCAGTTCTTC
CDR3 protein: CASSTPGMELIEQFF
J gene: TRBJ2-1
D gene: NA
V gene: TRBV27
clone size: NA

CDR3 DNA: TGTGCCAGCAGTTATGGGGCCAGCTCCTACGAGCAGTACTTC
CDR3 protein: CASSYGASSYEQYF
J gene: TRBJ2-7
D gene: NA
V gene: TRBV6-1
clone size: NA

CDR3 DNA: TGTGCCAGCAGCTTAGGGCGGGAGACCCAGTACTTC
CDR3 protein: CASSLGRETQYF
J gene: TRBJ2-5
D gene: NA
V gene: TRBV11-2
clone size: NA

CDR3 DNA: TGTGCCAGCAGCCCCTGGCCCAGCGGGGTAGATACGCAGTATTTT
CDR3 protein: CASSPWPSGVDTQYF
J gene: TRBJ2-3
D gene: TRBD2
V gene: TRBV14
clone size: few

CDR3 DNA: TGTGCCAGCCGGGACAGGGAAAAACTGTTTTTT
CDR3 protein: CASRDREKLFF
J gene: TRBJ1-4
D gene: TRBD1
V gene: TRBV25-1
clone size: few

CDR3 DNA: TGTGCCAGCAGTTTAGGGAGGGGTCATCAGCCCCAGCATTTT
CDR3 protein: CASSLGRGHQPQHF
J gene: TRBJ1-5
D gene: NA
V gene: TRBV28
clone size: NA

CDR3 DNA: TGTGCCAGCAGTGAAGCGGCCGAGGGAGATACGCAGTATTTT
CDR3 protein: CASSEAAEGDTQYF
J gene: TRBJ2-3
D gene: NA
V gene: TRBV6-1
clone size: NA

CDR3 DNA: TGTGCCAGTAGTGGACGGGAGACTGGTCTCGATGAGCAGTTCTTC
CDR3 protein: CASSGRETGLDEQFF
J gene: TRBJ2-1
D gene: NA
V gene: TRBV19
clone size: NA

CDR3 DNA: TGTGCCAGCAGCCGTGGGACCGGGACAGGGGAATTGGGTGAGCAGTTCTTC
CDR3 protein: CASSRGTGTGELGEQFF
J gene: TRBJ2-1
D gene: TRBD1
V gene: TRBV4-2
clone size: NA

CDR3 DNA: TGTGCCAGCACCAATAGCGGGAGAGGGTATAATGAGCAGTTCTTC
CDR3 protein: CASTNSGRGYNEQFF
J gene: TRBJ2-1
D gene: TRBD2
V gene: TRBV7-2
clone size: NA